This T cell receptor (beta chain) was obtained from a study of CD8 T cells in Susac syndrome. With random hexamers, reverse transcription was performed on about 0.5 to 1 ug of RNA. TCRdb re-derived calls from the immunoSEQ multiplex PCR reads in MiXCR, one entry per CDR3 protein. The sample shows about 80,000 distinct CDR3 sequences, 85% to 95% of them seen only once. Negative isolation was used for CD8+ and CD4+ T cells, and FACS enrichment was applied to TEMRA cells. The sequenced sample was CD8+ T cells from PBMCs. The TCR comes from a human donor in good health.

CDR3 sequence (DNA): TGCGCCAGCAGCTCCGGTGGATCTGGGGCCAACGTCCTGACTTTC. Its translation: CASSSGGSGANVLTF. The rearrangement joins TRBV5-1 to TRBJ2-6; D uncertain. This CDR3 region has 15 residues. V was cut by 3 bases and J by 1 base, with 8 bases left in between. CDR1 is SGHRS, CDR2 YFSETQ, per germline.